Below, one T cell receptor beta chain is given with its context. Its antigen is currently unknown. TCRdb's table, derived via immunoSEQ multiplex PCR, lists solely in-frame clones and lacks some. This sample has 55,000 to 80,000 clones; around 80% occur once, and the top ten carry about 1.6%. This sample is part of a study of T cell repertoires and HLA-DP antigens. Germline V gene data show CDR1 as SGHAT and CDR2 as FQNNGV. The trim removed 0 bases at V and 1 base at J, leaving 1 base unmatched. The CDR3 is 17 amino acids. This clonotype originated in a man in his sixties in good health and CMV-seronegative. Material: CD4+ T cells from PBMCs. The chain carries TRBV11-2 and TRBJ2-2, with 11 bases matching TRBD2. The CDR3 here is CASSLEGLAVNTGELFF. As DNA, the CDR3 is TGTGCCAGCAGCTTAGAGGGACTAGCGGTGAACACCGGGGAGCTGTTTTTT.